Shown below are 23 T cell receptor beta chains from a single sample sequenced in a study of blood T cell repertoires in COVID-19. Some clones are missing from TCRdb's copy, which holds only in-frame ones; the method was immunoSEQ multiplex PCR. The sample lists 150,000 to 160,000 clones, 84% seen once, with roughly 8.9% in the top ten. The sample taken for sequencing was peripheral blood. All receptors derive from a woman between 45 and 65 years old with acute or convalescent COVID-19.

V gene TRBV7-2 combines with J gene TRBJ1-2; tentative D call: TRBD1 (6 bases). Germline V gene lookup returns CDR1 SGHTA and CDR2 FQGNSA. The CDR3 has 14 residues. V was shortened by 4 bases and J by 0 bases, with 9 bases between the two germline ends. The CDR3 region has the DNA TGTGCCAGCAGCTCAAACAGGGCTAACTATGGCTACACCTTC. It specifies CASSSNRANYGYTF. Full variable domain (remainder filled in from reference TRBV7-2 and TRBJ1-2): GAGVSQSPSNKVTEKGKDVELRCDPISGHTALYWYRQSLGQGLEFLIYFQGNSAPDKSGLPSDRFSAERTGGSVSTLTIQRTQQEDSAVYLCASSSNRANYGYTFGSGTRLTVV.

The V and J genes are TRBV9 and TRBJ2-7; D might be TRBD1 (6 bases). This CDR3 contains 15 residues. Trimming cost V 4 bases and J 1 base, with 15 bases left between them. The germline V gene has CDR1 SGDLS and CDR2 YYNGEE. CDR3 region: CASSLHRAPSYEQYF. The CDR3 nucleotides read TGTGCCAGCAGCCTTCACAGGGCCCCTTCCTACGAGCAGTACTTC.

This chain uses TRBV7-3 with TRBJ2-1, with a possible D match to TRBD1 (6 bases). V was shortened by 5 bases and J by 4 bases, with 12 bases between the two germline ends. CDR1 is SGHTA, CDR2 FQGTGA, per germline. The CDR3 has 14 residues. The DNA of the CDR3 is TGTGCCAGCAGCGAACCAGGGGTTTACAATGAGCAGTTCTTC. This translates into CASSEPGVYNEQFF.

The chain carries TRBV30 and TRBJ2-5; 10 nucleotides align to TRBD1. J lost 7 bases, V lost 5 bases, and 13 bases had no gene match. The CDR3 is 15 residues long. Germline CDR1 reads GTSNPN; CDR2 reads SVGIG (reference sequence). DNA of the CDR3: TGTGCCTGGGATGGGACAGGGGATGGCCCAGGGACCCAGTACTTC. Translated: CAWDGTGDGPGTQYF.

The chain carries TRBV7-2 and TRBJ2-3, with TRBD2 identical over 7 bases. Germline-derived CDR1 and CDR2 are SGHTA and FQGNSA. The CDR3 extends over 14 amino acids. Trimming cost V 4 bases and J 7 bases; bases outside gene matches: 8. As DNA, the CDR3 is TGTGCCAGCAGCTCCTTTGGGGAGGGGAATACGCAGTATTTT. Protein product: CASSSFGEGNTQYF.

This chain links TRBV12-3 or TRBV12-4 with TRBJ2-5, with D unresolved. V gave up 0 bases and J gave up 3 bases, with 5 bases separating them. The CDR3 is 13 amino acids. Here the CDR3 reads CASSLAEEETQYF. CDR3 bases: TGTGCCAGCAGTTTAGCAGAGGAAGAGACCCAGTACTTC.

This chain joins TRBV19 and TRBJ1-1, with 9 positions matching TRBD1. The germline V gene has CDR1 LNHDA and CDR2 SQIVND (reference sequence). V shed 4 bases, J shed 3 bases, and the junction held 3 bases outside the gene matches. CDR3 length: 14 residues. The CDR3 region has the DNA TGTGCCAGTAGTAGGACAGGGGCCTACACTGAAGCTTTCTTT. It translates to CASSRTGAYTEAFF.

The chain couples TRBV19 to TRBJ1-4; D unresolved. This CDR3 spans 13 amino acids. The ends were cut back, 5 bases at V and 8 bases at J, with 12 bases in the middle. The germline V gene encodes CDR1 LNHDA and CDR2 SQIVND (reference sequence). CDR3 in DNA: TGTGCCAGTAGTTTGAGAGAAGAGGAAAAACTGTTTTTT. Its protein product is CASSLREEEKLFF.

DNA of the CDR3: TGTGCCAGCAGTTTTCGAGCAAGCTATGGCTACACCTTC. Translation: CASSFRASYGYTF. The V gene is TRBV28, the J gene TRBJ1-2; the D is unclear. This CDR3 has 13 amino acids. V lost 3 bases to trimming and J lost 4 bases, with 9 bases between them. Per germline, CDR1 MDHEN and CDR2 SYDVKM.

The V gene is TRBV5-1, the J gene TRBJ2-1; D is perhaps TRBD2 (6 bases). Germline V gives CDR1 SGHRS, CDR2 YFSETQ. V lost 5 bases, J lost 2 bases, and 17 bases lay in between. The CDR3 contains 16 residues. CDR3: CASSYYPGLAYNEQFF. The CDR3 nucleotides are TGCGCCAGCAGTTATTACCCGGGACTGGCCTACAATGAGCAGTTCTTC.

V usage is TRBV15 and J usage is TRBJ1-3, with unresolved D. V lost 3 bases to trimming and J lost 0 bases, with 6 bases between them. The germline gives CDR1 LNHNV, CDR2 YYDKDF (reference sequence). The CDR3 covers 14 residues. The CDR3 spells CATSRGSSGNTIYF. The DNA for the CDR3 is TGTGCCACCAGCAGGGGGAGCTCTGGAAACACCATATATTTT.

The rearrangement joins TRBV28 to TRBJ2-7; weak D call: TRBD2 (6 bases). Germline CDR1 reads MDHEN; CDR2 reads SYDVKM. The CDR3 has 11 amino acids. Trimming took off 4 bases at V and 13 bases at J, with 14 bases between the two ends. The CDR3: CASSSREPVYF. Written as DNA, the CDR3 is TGTGCCAGCAGTTCCCGGGAGCCCGTCTACTTC. The full variable domain, rest sourced from reference TRBV28 and TRBJ2-7, is DVKVTQSSRYLVKRTGEKVFLECVQDMDHENMFWYRQDPGLGLRLIYFSYDVKMKEKGDIPEGYSVSREKKERFSLILESASTNQTSMYLCASSSREPVYFGPGTRLTVT.

V is TRBV27 and J is TRBJ2-7; 9 nucleotides agree with TRBD1. Losses at the gene ends were 5 bases for V and 7 bases for J; bases not matched to a gene: 6. CDR1 MNHEY and CDR2 SMNVEV come from the germline V gene (reference sequence). This CDR3 is 13 amino acids long. In nucleotides, the CDR3 is TGTGCCAGCAGTCACGACAGGGGGAGTGAGCAGTACTTC. Translation: CASSHDRGSEQYF.

The J gene is TRBJ2-5, the V gene TRBV5-1, with 9 nucleotides matching TRBD2. CDR3 length equals 14 residues. CDR1 is SGHRS and CDR2 is YFSETQ in the germline V gene. V lost 3 bases to trimming and J lost 5 bases; unmatched junction nucleotides: 5. The CDR3 loop is CASSSWAGGETQYF. Written as DNA, the CDR3 is TGCGCCAGCAGCTCGTGGGCGGGAGGGGAGACCCAGTACTTC.

This clone appeared many times. The V and J genes are TRBV2 and TRBJ1-4; 7 bases align to TRBD1. The germline CDR1 and CDR2 sequences are SNHLY and FYNNEI. V lost 6 bases and J lost 8; bases outside the gene matches: 9. This CDR3 comprises 14 residues. CDR3 loop: CASRDRVGVEKLFF. CDR3 DNA sequence: TGTGCCAGCAGAGACAGGGTGGGAGTCGAAAAACTGTTTTTT. The full variable domain, rest sourced from reference TRBV2 and TRBJ1-4, is EPEVTQTPSHQVTQMGQEVILRCVPISNHLYFYWYRQILGQKVEFLVSFYNNEISEKSEIFDDQFSVERPDGSNFTLKIRSTKLEDSAMYFCASRDRVGVEKLFFGSGTQLSVL.

This clone was seen once. The rearrangement joins TRBV6-1 to TRBJ1-2; 8 bases line up with TRBD1. The germline V gene has CDR1 MNHNS and CDR2 SASEGT. Germline trimming cut 9 bases from V and 4 bases from J; bases unmatched to any gene: 13. CDR3 length: 15 amino acids. For the CDR3, the DNA is TGTGCCAGTACCCCCCCCTCAGGGGGCGTCTATGGCTACACCTTC. Its protein is CASTPPSGGVYGYTF.

The J gene is TRBJ1-4, the V gene TRBV6-5; 8 bases are a match to TRBD1. The germline gives CDR1 MNHEY, CDR2 SVGAGI. The CDR3 totals 15 residues. After removal of 6 bases from V and 0 bases from J, the junction contained 3 bases not matched to a gene. The DNA of the CDR3 is TGTGCCAGCAGACAGGGGGTAGCAACTAATGAAAAACTGTTTTTT. Its translation is CASRQGVATNEKLFF.

The chain joins TRBV4-3 to TRBJ2-1; 8 bases map to TRBD2. CDR1 LGHNA and CDR2 YSLEER come from the germline V gene. The V gene end was trimmed by 4 bases and the J gene end by 9 bases; junction bases not matched to a gene: 11. The CDR3 has 15 residues. CDR3 loop: CASSRPGLAGSEQFF. The CDR3 DNA reads as TGCGCCAGCAGCCGACCCGGCCTAGCGGGCAGTGAGCAGTTCTTC.

The V call is TRBV6-5, the J call TRBJ2-1; TRBD2 matches at 8 bases. The length of the CDR3 is 14 residues. The germline CDR1 and CDR2 sequences are MNHEY and SVGAGI. J lost 1 base, V lost 6 bases, and 2 bases had no gene match. The CDR3: CASSREGSYNEQFF. The CDR3 DNA reads as TGTGCCAGCAGCCGGGAGGGGTCCTACAATGAGCAGTTCTTC.

The chain links TRBV12-3 or TRBV12-4 to TRBJ1-2; no reliable D call. Deletions cut 2 bases from V and 5 bases from J, with 3 bases between. CDR3 length equals 11 residues. The CDR3 loop reads CASSLYYGYTF. In DNA, the CDR3 is TGTGCCAGCAGTTTATATTATGGCTACACCTTC.

This chain joins TRBV5-1 and TRBJ2-6, with TRBD1 as a possible D gene (5 bases). CDR1 SGHRS and CDR2 YFSETQ come from the germline V gene. Deletions cut 2 bases from V and 0 bases from J, with 9 bases between. The CDR3 has 16 amino acids. The CDR3 DNA reads TGCGCCAGCAGCTTCGCAGGGAACTCTGGGGCCAACGTCCTGACTTTC. It yields the protein CASSFAGNSGANVLTF.

The chain recombines TRBV2 with TRBJ1-6, with a possible D match to TRBD1 (6 bases). The CDR3 covers 14 residues. Per the germline V gene, CDR1 is SNHLY and CDR2 is FYNNEI. Trimming left V 10 bases short and J 9 bases short, with 19 bases between. The CDR3: CAINGTPGGSPLHF. CDR3 DNA sequence: TGTGCCATTAACGGGACACCAGGCGGTTCACCCCTCCACTTT.

This chain connects TRBV9 to TRBJ1-5; 7 bases match TRBD1. The CDR3 spans 14 residues. Germline assignment: CDR1 SGDLS and CDR2 YYNGEE. V lost 3 bases to trimming and J lost 9 bases; unmatched junction nucleotides: 9. CDR3: CASSDRQGPGPQHF. The CDR3 DNA sequence: TGTGCCAGCAGCGACCGACAGGGCCCAGGGCCCCAGCATTTT.